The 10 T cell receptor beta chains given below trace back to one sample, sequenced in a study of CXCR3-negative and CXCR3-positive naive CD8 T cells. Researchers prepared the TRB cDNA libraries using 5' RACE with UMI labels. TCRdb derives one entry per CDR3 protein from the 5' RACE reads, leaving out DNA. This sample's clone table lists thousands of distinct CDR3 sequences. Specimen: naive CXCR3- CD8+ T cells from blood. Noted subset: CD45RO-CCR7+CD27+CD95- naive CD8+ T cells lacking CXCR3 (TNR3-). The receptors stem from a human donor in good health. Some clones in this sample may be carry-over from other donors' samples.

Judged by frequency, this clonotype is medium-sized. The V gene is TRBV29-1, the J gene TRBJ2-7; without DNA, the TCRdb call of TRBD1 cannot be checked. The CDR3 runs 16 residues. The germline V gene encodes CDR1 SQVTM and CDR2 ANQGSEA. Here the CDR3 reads CSVEAPPGTGYYEQYF.

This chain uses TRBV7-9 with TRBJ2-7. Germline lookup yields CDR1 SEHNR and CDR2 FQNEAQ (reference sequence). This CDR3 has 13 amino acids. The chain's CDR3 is CASTQPFSYEQYF.

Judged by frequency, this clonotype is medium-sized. CDR3 protein: CASRSALAAPYNEQFF. J is TRBJ2-1 and V is TRBV2; the D call of TRBD2 rests on TCRdb alone, since no DNA is present to check it. The germline gives CDR1 SNHLY, CDR2 FYNNEI. The CDR3 consists of 16 residues. Combining the CDR3 with reference TRBV2 and TRBJ2-1 gives the whole variable domain EPEVTQTPSHQVTQMGQEVILRCVPISNHLYFYWYRQILGQKVEFLVSFYNNEISEKSEIFDDQFSVERPDGSNFTLKIRSTKLEDSAMYFCASRSALAAPYNEQFFGPGTRLTVL.

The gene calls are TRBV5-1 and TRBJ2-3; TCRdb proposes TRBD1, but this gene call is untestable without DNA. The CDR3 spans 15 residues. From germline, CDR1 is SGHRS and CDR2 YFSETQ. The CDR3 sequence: CASSFGQGTTDTQYF.

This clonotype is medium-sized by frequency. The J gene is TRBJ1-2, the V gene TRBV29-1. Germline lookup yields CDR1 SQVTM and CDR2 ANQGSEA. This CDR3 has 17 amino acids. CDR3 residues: CSVEGFGRPDGLYGYTF.

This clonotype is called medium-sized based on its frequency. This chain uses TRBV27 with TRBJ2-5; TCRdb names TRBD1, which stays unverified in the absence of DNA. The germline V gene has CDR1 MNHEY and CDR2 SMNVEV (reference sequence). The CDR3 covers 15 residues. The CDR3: CASSLSAQGWETQYF.

CDR3 region: CASSSRTGRTEAFF. The chain employs TRBV6-5 and TRBJ1-1; TCRdb's D call, TRBD1, is unchecked because there is no DNA. Per germline, CDR1 MNHEY and CDR2 SVGAGI. This CDR3 is 14 amino acids long.

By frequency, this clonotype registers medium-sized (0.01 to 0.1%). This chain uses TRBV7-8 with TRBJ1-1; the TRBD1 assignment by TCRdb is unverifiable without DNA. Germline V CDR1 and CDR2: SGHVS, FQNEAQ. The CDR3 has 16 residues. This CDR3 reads CASSKPGQKMNTEAFF.

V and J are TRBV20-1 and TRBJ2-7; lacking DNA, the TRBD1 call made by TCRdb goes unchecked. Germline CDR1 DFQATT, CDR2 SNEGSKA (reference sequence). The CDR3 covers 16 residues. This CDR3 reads CSASAKGVRPGNEQYF.

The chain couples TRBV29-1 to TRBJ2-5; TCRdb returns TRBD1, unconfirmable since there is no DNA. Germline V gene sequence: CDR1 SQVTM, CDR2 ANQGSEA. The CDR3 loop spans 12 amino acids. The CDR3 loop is CSASGTQETQYF. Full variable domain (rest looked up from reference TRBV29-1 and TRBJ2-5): SAVISQKPSRDICQRGTSLTIQCQVDSQVTMMFWYRQQPGQSLTLIATANQGSEATYESGFVIDKFPISRPNLTFSTLTVSNMSPEDSSIYLCSASGTQETQYFGPGTRLLVL.